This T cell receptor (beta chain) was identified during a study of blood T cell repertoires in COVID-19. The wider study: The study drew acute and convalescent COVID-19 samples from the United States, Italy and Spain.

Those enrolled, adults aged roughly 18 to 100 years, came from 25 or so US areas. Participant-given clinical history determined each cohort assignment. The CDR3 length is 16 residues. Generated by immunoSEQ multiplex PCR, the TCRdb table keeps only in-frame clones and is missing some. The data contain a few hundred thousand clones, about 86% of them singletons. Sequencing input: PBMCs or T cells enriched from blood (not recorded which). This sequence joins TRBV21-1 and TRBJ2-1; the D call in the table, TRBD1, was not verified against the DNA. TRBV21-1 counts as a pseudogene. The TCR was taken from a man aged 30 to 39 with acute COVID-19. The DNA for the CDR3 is TGTGCCAGCCCATATCTCCAGGGGGCTAATAACAATGAGCAGTTCTTC. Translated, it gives CASPYLQGANNNEQFF.